Following are 28 T cell receptor beta chains from one sample sequenced in a study of T-cell memory formation after mild COVID-19. Via MiXCR, TCRdb re-called the 5' RACE reads, giving one row per CDR3 protein. The table records roughly 180,000 distinct CDR3 sequences, approximately 10% of them present only once. Input material: PBMCs or a T cell subset sorted from them (not recorded which). These receptors all come from a man younger than 30 who had mild COVID-19 (a few samples of this study predate the infection). Cell type and time point are not known.

The chain combines TRBV27 with TRBJ2-1; D might be TRBD2 (6 bases). CDR1 and CDR2 (germline): MNHEY, SMNVEV (reference sequence). The ends were cut back, 5 bases at V and 10 bases at J, with 12 bases in the middle. The length of the CDR3 is 12 residues. Here the CDR3 reads CASSRRAGEQFF. The CDR3 region has the DNA TGTGCCAGCAGTAGGAGGGCAGGCGAGCAGTTCTTC.

This clonotype was counted between two and nine times. V usage is TRBV9 and J usage is TRBJ2-7; no clear D gene. Per the germline V gene, CDR1 is SGDLS and CDR2 is YYNGEE. CDR3 length equals 15 residues. The V gene lost 0 bases and the J gene lost 3 bases, with 13 bases spanning the gap. CDR3 sequence (DNA): TGTGCCAGCAGCGTAGCTGGGGAAGGGTACTACGAGCAGTACTTC. This sequence encodes CASSVAGEGYYEQYF.

This chain uses TRBV27 with TRBJ2-5, with 9 bases fitting TRBD2. Germline assignment: CDR1 MNHEY and CDR2 SMNVEV (reference sequence). The CDR3 sequence is 16 residues long. The J segment lost 5 bases and the V segment lost 3 bases, leaving 10 bases of the junction unmatched. CDR3: CASSLASAGGLETQYF. In DNA, the CDR3 is TGTGCCAGCAGTTTGGCCTCGGCGGGGGGGCTGGAGACCCAGTACTTC.

This clonotype came up a few times. The CDR3 region is CASSQEVPGLGEQYF. The DNA of the CDR3 is TGTGCCAGCAGCCAAGAGGTACCAGGGCTGGGAGAGCAGTACTTC. The rearrangement joins TRBV3-1 to TRBJ2-7; TRBD1 might be the D (5 bases). The CDR3 loop spans 15 amino acids. V lost 0 bases and J lost 7, with 16 bases in between. Germline lookup yields CDR1 LGHDT and CDR2 YNNKEL (reference sequence).

This clonotype was picked up many times. The rearrangement joins TRBV7-2 to TRBJ1-6; D gene ambiguous. The CDR3 extends over 13 amino acids. V shed 7 bases and J shed 7 bases, with 11 bases lying between them. Germline loops: CDR1 SGHTA, CDR2 FQGNSA. CDR3 loop: CASTLDGNSPLHF. Here the CDR3 DNA reads TGTGCCAGCACCCTAGACGGAAATTCACCCCTCCACTTT.

The CDR3 loop is CASSLGTNYYNSPLHF. The CDR3 DNA sequence: TGTGCCAGCAGCTTAGGGACAAACTACTATAATTCACCCCTCCACTTT. The J gene is TRBJ1-6, the V gene TRBV7-2, with D tentatively TRBD1 (5 bases). Germline values: CDR1 SGHTA, CDR2 FQGNSA. The CDR3 has 16 amino acids. V lost 1 base and J lost 3, with 10 bases in between.

This clonotype has only a few counts. The V gene is TRBV4-3, the J gene TRBJ1-1, with a possible D match to TRBD1 (5 bases). Germline V lookup: CDR1 LGHNA, CDR2 YSLEER. V was cut by 0 bases and J by 5 bases, with 16 bases left in between. CDR3 length: 16 amino acids. The CDR3 loop is CASSQEEGDRRTEAFF. The CDR3 region has the DNA TGCGCCAGCAGCCAAGAGGAGGGAGACAGACGGACTGAAGCTTTCTTT.

This clonotype was counted only a few times. The gene calls are TRBV6-5 and TRBJ1-5, with 7 positions matching TRBD1. This CDR3 has 13 amino acids. The trim removed 6 bases at V and 4 bases at J, leaving 3 bases unmatched. From germline, CDR1 is MNHEY and CDR2 SVGAGI. The chain's CDR3 is CASSQGGNQPQHF. DNA for the CDR3: TGTGCCAGCAGCCAGGGGGGGAATCAGCCCCAGCATTTT.

This clonotype was recorded a few times. This rearrangement joins TRBV5-1 to TRBJ2-5, with TRBD1 identical over 9 bases. Germline V lookup: CDR1 SGHRS, CDR2 YFSETQ. The J segment lost 4 bases and the V segment lost 5 bases, leaving 12 bases of the junction unmatched. The CDR3 length is 16 residues. The DNA for the CDR3 is TGCGCCAGCAGTGGACAGGGGAGGATTTTGGGAGAGACCCAGTACTTC. Translating gives CASSGQGRILGETQYF.

This clonotype was observed a few times. The chain has TRBV4-3 and TRBJ2-3; D remains unclear. Germline V lookup: CDR1 LGHNA, CDR2 YSLEER. There are 11 residues in the CDR3. Between the trimmed V and J ends, which lost 0 bases and 8 bases, there was a span of 3 bases. This CDR3 is CASSQDSTQYF. The CDR3 DNA sequence: TGCGCCAGCAGCCAAGACTCTACGCAGTATTTT.

V gene TRBV6-6 combines with J gene TRBJ2-3; TRBD1 might be the D (7 bases). The germline V gene has CDR1 MNHNY and CDR2 SVGAGI (reference sequence). V gave up 7 bases and J gave up 7 bases, with 21 bases separating them. This CDR3 is built from 15 residues. The CDR3 DNA sequence: TGTGCCAGCAACCCAGGGGGAGGAGCCGCCCATACGCAGTATTTT. As protein: CASNPGGGAAHTQYF.

The chain carries TRBV3-1 and TRBJ2-1, with D perhaps matching TRBD2 (5 bases). Trimming shortened V by 3 bases and J by 5 bases, and 14 bases separated the two germline ends. This CDR3 region has 15 residues. CDR1 is LGHDT and CDR2 is YNNKEL in the germline V gene (reference sequence). DNA for the CDR3: TGTGCCAGCAGCCAGAGCCTTATCGGGAACAATGAGCAGTTCTTC. Translation gives CASSQSLIGNNEQFF.

This clonotype appeared many times. The chain joins TRBV12-3 or TRBV12-4 to TRBJ1-5; the D gene is possibly TRBD1 (5 bases). Between the trimmed V and J ends, which lost 5 bases and 4 bases, there was a span of 9 bases. The CDR3 runs to 13 residues. CDR3 in DNA: TGTGCCAGCAGTCTCAGGGCTAATCAGCCCCAGCATTTT. This encodes CASSLRANQPQHF.

V and J are TRBV20-1 and TRBJ2-5; D might be TRBD1 or TRBD2, each matching 5 bases. There are 12 residues in the CDR3. V gave up 3 bases and J gave up 5 bases, with 10 bases separating them. Germline loops: CDR1 DFQATT, CDR2 SNEGSKA (reference sequence). The CDR3 bases are TGCAGTGCTAGCCCGGGGCGGGAGACCCAGTACTTC. Protein product: CSASPGRETQYF.

This chain connects TRBV20-1 to TRBJ1-2; unclear D gene. Trimming took off 3 bases at V and 8 bases at J, with 16 bases between the two ends. The germline V gene encodes CDR1 DFQATT and CDR2 SNEGSKA (reference sequence). The CDR3 sequence is 13 residues long. CDR3 nucleotides: TGCAGTGCTAGGGACTCCTCAAAGGTGGGCTACACCTTC. As protein: CSARDSSKVGYTF.

J is TRBJ1-2 and V is TRBV3-1, with D possibly TRBD1 on 5 matching bases. Germline lookup yields CDR1 LGHDT and CDR2 YNNKEL (reference sequence). This CDR3 spans 11 amino acids. V lost 7 bases, J lost 8 bases, and 11 bases lay in between. CDR3 protein: CASTGGGGYTF. CDR3 coding DNA: TGTGCCAGCACCGGGGGTGGAGGCTACACCTTC.

As regards this clonotype: The junction differs from germline at one of its ends, possibly a read error. This rearrangement joins TRBV7-9 to TRBJ2-7, with 9 bases fitting TRBD1. Germline V lookup: CDR1 SEHNR, CDR2 FQNEAQ (reference sequence). The CDR3 has 12 amino acids. The CDR3 spells CASSATGGARDF. The CDR3 coding sequence is TGTGCCAGCAGCGCAACAGGGGGCGCACGGGACTTC.

This clonotype was seen a few times. The CDR3 sequence is CASSQGDRGKNIQYF. As DNA, the CDR3 is TGCGCCAGCAGCCAAGGGGACAGGGGAAAAAACATTCAGTACTTC. The V call is TRBV4-1, the J call TRBJ2-4, with 10 bases lining up with TRBD1. CDR1 and CDR2 from the germline V gene are MGHRA and YSYEKL. The CDR3 totals 15 residues. J lost 4 bases, V lost 1 base, and 1 base had no gene match.

This rearrangement joins TRBV5-8 to TRBJ2-4; D is tentatively TRBD1 or TRBD2 (5 bases each). The CDR3 is 15 residues long. V was cut by 0 bases and J by 5 bases, with 12 bases left in between. Looked up from germline, CDR1 is SGHTS and CDR2 is YDEGEE. CDR3 region: CASSLAGALENIQYF. The CDR3 bases are TGTGCCAGCAGCTTGGCCGGGGCCCTGGAAAACATTCAGTACTTC.

The gene calls are TRBV30 and TRBJ1-2; D gene ambiguous. The V and J ends lost 3 bases and 12 bases respectively, with 14 bases between them. The germline V gene has CDR1 GTSNPN and CDR2 SVGIG (reference sequence). This CDR3 contains 11 residues. The CDR3 protein is CAWSALIRHTF. CDR3 bases: TGTGCCTGGAGCGCCCTTATTCGCCACACCTTC.

This clonotype showed up just a few times. The chain carries TRBV4-3 and TRBJ1-2; D remains unclear. Trimming cost V 1 base and J 4 bases, with 13 bases left between them. Per the germline V gene, CDR1 is LGHNA and CDR2 is YSLEER. The CDR3 contains 15 residues. CDR3 residues: CASSQVFQILYGYTF. The CDR3 DNA reads as TGCGCCAGCAGCCAAGTTTTCCAGATTCTCTATGGCTACACCTTC.

This clonotype was counted only a few times. The chain has TRBV28 and TRBJ1-6, with no clear D. The length of the CDR3 is 15 residues. Germline CDR1 and CDR2: MDHEN and SYDVKM. Between the trimmed V and J ends, which lost 10 bases and 7 bases, there was a span of 20 bases. CDR3 in amino acids: CATKPGSGENSPLHF. The CDR3 nucleotides read TGTGCCACAAAGCCAGGTTCTGGGGAAAATTCACCCCTCCACTTT.

V usage is TRBV12-3 or TRBV12-4 and J usage is TRBJ1-1; D remains unclear. The V gene lost 6 bases and the J gene lost 0 bases, with 11 bases spanning the gap. The CDR3 contains 14 residues. The CDR3 protein is CASSRRAMNTEAFF. DNA for the CDR3: TGTGCCAGCAGCCGGCGGGCAATGAACACTGAAGCTTTCTTT.

In its sample, this clonotype was seen many times. The rearrangement joins TRBV12-5 to TRBJ2-5; D ambiguous. The CDR3 length is 13 residues. CDR1 is LGHNT, CDR2 FRNRAP, per germline. Trimming removed 4 bases at V and 5 bases at J, with 11 bases between. DNA of the CDR3: TGTGCTAGTGGTTCCTGGACGACGGAGACCCAGTACTTC. Its protein product is CASGSWTTETQYF.

This chain links TRBV10-3 with TRBJ2-1; D tentatively fits TRBD1 or TRBD2 (5 bases each). The V and J ends lost 6 bases and 12 bases respectively, with 12 bases between them. CDR1 ENHRY and CDR2 SYGVKD come from the germline V gene. The CDR3 consists of 11 residues. CDR3 DNA sequence: TGTGCCATCAGGCAGGGTAGCGTGCAGTTCTTC. Residues: CAIRQGSVQFF.

This clonotype was seen a few times. The CDR3: CASSLAGLSEQYV. Written as DNA, the CDR3 is TGCGCCAGCAGCTTGGCTGGACTGTCCGAGCAGTACGTC. The chain couples TRBV5-1 to TRBJ2-7; D is perhaps TRBD2 (5 bases). The CDR3 loop spans 13 amino acids. Germline CDR1 is SGHRS and CDR2 is YFSETQ. Trimming took off 0 bases at V and 6 bases at J, with 10 bases between the two ends.

The CDR3 nucleotides are TGTGCCAGCAGCCAAGATCCGAGGTCGAACACTGAAGCTTTCTTT. Translating gives CASSQDPRSNTEAFF. The chain has TRBV4-2 and TRBJ1-1, with D uncertain. Germline V gene lookup returns CDR1 LGHNA and CDR2 YNFKEQ. Trimming cost V 0 bases and J 1 base, with 9 bases left between them. The CDR3 extends over 15 amino acids.

Only a few counts were recorded for this clonotype. The rearrangement joins TRBV6-5 to TRBJ1-4; D is possibly TRBD1 (5 bases). V lost 2 bases, J lost 3 bases, and 10 bases lay in between. The CDR3 contains 15 residues. Germline loops: CDR1 MNHEY, CDR2 SVGAGI. The CDR3 protein is CASSYRAGSNEKLFF. CDR3 DNA: TGTGCCAGCAGTTACCGGGCAGGGTCTAATGAAAAACTGTTTTTT.